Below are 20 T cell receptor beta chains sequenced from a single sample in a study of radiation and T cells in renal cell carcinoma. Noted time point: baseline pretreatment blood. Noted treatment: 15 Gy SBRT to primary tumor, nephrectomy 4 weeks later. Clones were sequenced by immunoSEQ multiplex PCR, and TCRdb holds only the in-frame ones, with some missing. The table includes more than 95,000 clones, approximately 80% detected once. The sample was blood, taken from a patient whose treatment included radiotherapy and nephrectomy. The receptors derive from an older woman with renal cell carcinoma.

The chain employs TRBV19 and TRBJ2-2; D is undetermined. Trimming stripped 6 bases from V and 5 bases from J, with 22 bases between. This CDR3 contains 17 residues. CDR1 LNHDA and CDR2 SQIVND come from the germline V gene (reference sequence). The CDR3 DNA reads TGTGCCAGTAGGGGCCCCGGGCGGAAAGAGTGGACCGGGGAGCTGTTTTTT. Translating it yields CASRGPGRKEWTGELFF.

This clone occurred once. CDR3 in DNA: TGTGCCAGCAGTGTAGCGCGCCAAGAGACCCAGTACTTC. Translated, it gives CASSVARQETQYF. V and J are TRBV6-1 and TRBJ2-5; a possible D gene is TRBD2 (5 bases). The CDR3 extends over 13 amino acids. With 4 bases removed from V and 1 base from J, the gap between germline ends came to 7 bases. The germline CDR1 and CDR2 sequences are MNHNS and SASEGT.

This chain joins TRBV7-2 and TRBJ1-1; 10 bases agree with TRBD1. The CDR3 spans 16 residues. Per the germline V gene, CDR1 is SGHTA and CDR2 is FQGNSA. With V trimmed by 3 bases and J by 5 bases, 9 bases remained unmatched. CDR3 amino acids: CASSFLPGQGGTEAFF. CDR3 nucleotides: TGTGCCAGCAGCTTTCTCCCCGGACAGGGGGGAACTGAAGCTTTCTTT.

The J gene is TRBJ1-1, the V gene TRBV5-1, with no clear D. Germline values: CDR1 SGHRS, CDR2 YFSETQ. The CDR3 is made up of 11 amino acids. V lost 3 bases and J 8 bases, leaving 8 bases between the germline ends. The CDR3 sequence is CASSSSREAFF. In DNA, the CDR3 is TGCGCCAGCAGCTCGTCGCGGGAAGCTTTCTTT. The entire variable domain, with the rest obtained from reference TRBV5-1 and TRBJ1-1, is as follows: KAGVTQTPRYLIKTRGQQVTLSCSPISGHRSVSWYQQTPGQGLQFLFEYFSETQRNKGNFPGRFSGRQFSNSRSEMNVSTLELGDSALYLCASSSSREAFFGQGTRLTVV.

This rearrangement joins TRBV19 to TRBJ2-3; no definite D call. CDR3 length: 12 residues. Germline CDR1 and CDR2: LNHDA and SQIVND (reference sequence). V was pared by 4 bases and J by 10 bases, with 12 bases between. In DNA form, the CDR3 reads TGTGCCAGTAGTAACTCAGGTATGGCGCAGTATTTT. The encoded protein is CASSNSGMAQYF.

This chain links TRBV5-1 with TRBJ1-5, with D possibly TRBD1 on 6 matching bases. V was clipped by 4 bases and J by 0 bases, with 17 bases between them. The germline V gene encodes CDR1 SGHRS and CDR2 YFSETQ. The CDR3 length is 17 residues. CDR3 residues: CASSLDGGAFSNQPQHF. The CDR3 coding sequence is TGCGCCAGCAGCCTCGATGGGGGGGCCTTTAGCAATCAGCCCCAGCATTTT. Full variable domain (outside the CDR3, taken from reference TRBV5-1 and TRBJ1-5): KAGVTQTPRYLIKTRGQQVTLSCSPISGHRSVSWYQQTPGQGLQFLFEYFSETQRNKGNFPGRFSGRQFSNSRSEMNVSTLELGDSALYLCASSLDGGAFSNQPQHFGDGTRLSIL.

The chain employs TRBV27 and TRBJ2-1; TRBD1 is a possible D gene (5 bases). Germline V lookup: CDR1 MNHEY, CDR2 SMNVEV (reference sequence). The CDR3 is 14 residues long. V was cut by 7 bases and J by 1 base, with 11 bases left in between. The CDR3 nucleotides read TGTGCCAGCAAACTAACAGGTTCCTACAATGAGCAGTTCTTC. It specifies CASKLTGSYNEQFF.

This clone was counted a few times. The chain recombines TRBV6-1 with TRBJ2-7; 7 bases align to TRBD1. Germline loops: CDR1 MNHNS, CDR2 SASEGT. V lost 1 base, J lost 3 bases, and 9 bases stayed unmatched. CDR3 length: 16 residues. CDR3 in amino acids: CASSEGPTGSLYEQYF. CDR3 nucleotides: TGTGCCAGCAGTGAAGGACCGACAGGGTCACTCTACGAGCAGTACTTC.

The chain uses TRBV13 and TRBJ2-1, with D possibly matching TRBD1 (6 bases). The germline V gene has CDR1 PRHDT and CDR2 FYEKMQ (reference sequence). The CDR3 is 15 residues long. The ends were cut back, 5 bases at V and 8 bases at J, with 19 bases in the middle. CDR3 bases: TGTGCCAGCAGCCAACGACAGGCGCCGCGGTATGAGCAGTTCTTC. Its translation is CASSQRQAPRYEQFF.

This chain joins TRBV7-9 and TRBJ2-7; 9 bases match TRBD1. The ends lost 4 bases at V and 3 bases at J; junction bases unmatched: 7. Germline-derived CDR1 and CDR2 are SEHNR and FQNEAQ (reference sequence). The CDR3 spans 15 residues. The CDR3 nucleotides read TGTGCCAGCAGCTCGGGACAGGGTGTTCTCTACGAGCAGTACTTC. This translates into CASSSGQGVLYEQYF.

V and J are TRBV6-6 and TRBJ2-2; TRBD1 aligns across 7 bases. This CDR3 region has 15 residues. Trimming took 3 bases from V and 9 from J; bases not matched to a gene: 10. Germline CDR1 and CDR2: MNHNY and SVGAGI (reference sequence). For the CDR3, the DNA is TGTGCCAGCAGTTATCTCCAGGGGGAGATGAGGGAGCTGTTTTTT. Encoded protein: CASSYLQGEMRELFF.

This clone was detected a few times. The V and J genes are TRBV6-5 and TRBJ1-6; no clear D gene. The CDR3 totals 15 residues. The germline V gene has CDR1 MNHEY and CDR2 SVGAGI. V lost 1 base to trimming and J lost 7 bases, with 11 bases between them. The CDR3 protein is CASSYLEGKNSPLHF. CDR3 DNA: TGTGCCAGCAGTTACTTGGAGGGTAAAAATTCACCCCTCCACTTT.

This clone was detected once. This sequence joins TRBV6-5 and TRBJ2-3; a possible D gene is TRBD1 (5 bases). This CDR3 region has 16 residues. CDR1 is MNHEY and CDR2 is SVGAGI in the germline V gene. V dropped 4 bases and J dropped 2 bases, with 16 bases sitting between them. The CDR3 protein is CASSSLLMTDTDTQYF. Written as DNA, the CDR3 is TGTGCCAGCAGTTCCCTCCTGATGACAGACACAGATACGCAGTATTTT.

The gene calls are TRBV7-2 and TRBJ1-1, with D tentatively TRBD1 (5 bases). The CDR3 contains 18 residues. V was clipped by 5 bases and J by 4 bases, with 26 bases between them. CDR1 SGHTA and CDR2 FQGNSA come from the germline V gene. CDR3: CASSPSIRSGVTGTEAFF. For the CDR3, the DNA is TGTGCCAGCAGCCCCTCGATCCGGTCGGGGGTAACCGGCACTGAAGCTTTCTTT. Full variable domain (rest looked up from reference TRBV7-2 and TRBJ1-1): GAGVSQSPSNKVTEKGKDVELRCDPISGHTALYWYRQSLGQGLEFLIYFQGNSAPDKSGLPSDRFSAERTGGSVSTLTIQRTQQEDSAVYLCASSPSIRSGVTGTEAFFGQGTRLTVV.

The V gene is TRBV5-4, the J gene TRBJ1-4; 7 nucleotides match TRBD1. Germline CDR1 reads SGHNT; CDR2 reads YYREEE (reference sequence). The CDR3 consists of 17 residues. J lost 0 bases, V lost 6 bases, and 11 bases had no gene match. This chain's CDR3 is CASNEGQTPATNEKLFF. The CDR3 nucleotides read TGTGCCAGCAACGAGGGACAGACCCCCGCAACTAATGAAAAACTGTTTTTT.

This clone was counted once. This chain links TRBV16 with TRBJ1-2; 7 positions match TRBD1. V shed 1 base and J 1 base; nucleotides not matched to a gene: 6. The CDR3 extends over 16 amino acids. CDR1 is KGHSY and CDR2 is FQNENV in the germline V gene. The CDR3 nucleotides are TGTGCCAGCAGCCAATTCCGGCAGGGGGGTAACTATGGCTACACCTTC. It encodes CASSQFRQGGNYGYTF.

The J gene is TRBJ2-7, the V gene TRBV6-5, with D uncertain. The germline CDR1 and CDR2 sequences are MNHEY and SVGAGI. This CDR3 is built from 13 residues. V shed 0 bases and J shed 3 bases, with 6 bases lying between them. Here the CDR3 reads CASSYSPHYEQYF. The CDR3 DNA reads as TGTGCCAGCAGTTACTCCCCCCACTACGAGCAGTACTTC.

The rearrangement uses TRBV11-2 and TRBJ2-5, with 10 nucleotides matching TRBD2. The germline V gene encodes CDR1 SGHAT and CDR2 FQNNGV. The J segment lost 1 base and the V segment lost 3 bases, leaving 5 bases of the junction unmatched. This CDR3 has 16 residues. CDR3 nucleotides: TGTGCCAGCAGCTTCGTTGCTAGCGGGGGCCAAGAGACCCAGTACTTC. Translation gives CASSFVASGGQETQYF.

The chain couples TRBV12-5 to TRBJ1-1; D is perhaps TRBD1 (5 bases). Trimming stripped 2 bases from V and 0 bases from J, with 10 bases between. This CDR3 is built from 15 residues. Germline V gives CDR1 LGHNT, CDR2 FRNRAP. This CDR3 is CASGLSGPMNTEAFF. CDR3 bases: TGTGCTAGTGGTTTGTCGGGACCGATGAACACTGAAGCTTTCTTT.

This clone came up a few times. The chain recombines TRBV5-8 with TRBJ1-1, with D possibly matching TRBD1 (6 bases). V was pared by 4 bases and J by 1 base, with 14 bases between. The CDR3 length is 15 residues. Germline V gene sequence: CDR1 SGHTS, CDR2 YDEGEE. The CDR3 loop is CASSLFIQGNTEAFF. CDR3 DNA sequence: TGTGCCAGCAGCCTGTTTATACAGGGGAACACTGAAGCTTTCTTT.